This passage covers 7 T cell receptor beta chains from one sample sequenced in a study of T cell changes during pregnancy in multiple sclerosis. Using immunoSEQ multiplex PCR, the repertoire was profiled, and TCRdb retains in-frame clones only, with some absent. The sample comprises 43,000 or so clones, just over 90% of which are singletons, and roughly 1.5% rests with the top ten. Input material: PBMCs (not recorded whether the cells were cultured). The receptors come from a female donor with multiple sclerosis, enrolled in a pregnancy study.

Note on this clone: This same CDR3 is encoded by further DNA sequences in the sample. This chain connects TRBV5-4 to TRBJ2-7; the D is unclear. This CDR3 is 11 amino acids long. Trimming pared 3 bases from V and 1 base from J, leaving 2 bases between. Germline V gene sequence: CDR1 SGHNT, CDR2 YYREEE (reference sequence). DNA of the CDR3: TGTGCCAGCAGCTCGTCCTACGAGCAGTACTTC. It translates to CASSSSYEQYF.

The DNA for the CDR3 is TGTGCCAGCAGTGAATGGGACAGGGAGGCCAATCAGCCCCAGCATTTT. Protein product: CASSEWDREANQPQHF. The genes are TRBV6-1 and TRBJ1-5, with 9 bases fitting TRBD1. The V segment lost 2 bases and the J segment 3 bases; nucleotides outside the gene matches: 5. The CDR3 is 16 residues long. Per germline, CDR1 MNHNS and CDR2 SASEGT.

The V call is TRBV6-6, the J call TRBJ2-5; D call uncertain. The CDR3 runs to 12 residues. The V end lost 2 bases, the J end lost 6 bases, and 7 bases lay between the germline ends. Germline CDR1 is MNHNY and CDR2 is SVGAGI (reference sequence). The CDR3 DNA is TGTGCCAGCAGTTACCGCAGGCAGACCCAGTACTTC. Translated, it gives CASSYRRQTQYF.

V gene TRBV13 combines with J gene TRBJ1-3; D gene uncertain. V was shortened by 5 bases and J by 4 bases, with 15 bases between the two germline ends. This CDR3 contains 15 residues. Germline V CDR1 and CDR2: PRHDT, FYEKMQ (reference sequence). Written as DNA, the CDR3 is TGTGCCAGCAGCGGAGAACCTGTTGAAGGAAACACCATATATTTT. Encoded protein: CASSGEPVEGNTIYF. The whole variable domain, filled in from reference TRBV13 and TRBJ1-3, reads AAGVIQSPRHLIKEKRETATLKCYPIPRHDTVYWYQQGPGQDPQFLISFYEKMQSDKGSIPDRFSAQQFSDYHSELNMSSLELGDSALYFCASSGEPVEGNTIYFGEGSWLTVV.

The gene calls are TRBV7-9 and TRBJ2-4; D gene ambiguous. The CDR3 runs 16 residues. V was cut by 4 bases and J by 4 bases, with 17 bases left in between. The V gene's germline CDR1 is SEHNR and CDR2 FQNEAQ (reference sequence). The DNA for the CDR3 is TGTGCCAGCAGCTCCACAAGACCTGGCGGAAAAAACATTCAGTACTTC. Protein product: CASSSTRPGGKNIQYF.

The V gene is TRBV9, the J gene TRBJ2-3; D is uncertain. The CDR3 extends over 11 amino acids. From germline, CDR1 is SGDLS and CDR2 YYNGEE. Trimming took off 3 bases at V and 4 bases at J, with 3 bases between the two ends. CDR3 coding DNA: TGTGCCAGCAGCGCCGCAGATACGCAGTATTTT. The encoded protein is CASSAADTQYF.

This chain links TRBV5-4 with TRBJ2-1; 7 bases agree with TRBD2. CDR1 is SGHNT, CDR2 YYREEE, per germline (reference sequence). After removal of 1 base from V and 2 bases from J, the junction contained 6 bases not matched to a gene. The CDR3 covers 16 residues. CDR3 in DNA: TGTGCCAGCAGCTTGTCGTCGCGGGAGCCCTACAATGAGCAGTTCTTC. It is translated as CASSLSSREPYNEQFF.